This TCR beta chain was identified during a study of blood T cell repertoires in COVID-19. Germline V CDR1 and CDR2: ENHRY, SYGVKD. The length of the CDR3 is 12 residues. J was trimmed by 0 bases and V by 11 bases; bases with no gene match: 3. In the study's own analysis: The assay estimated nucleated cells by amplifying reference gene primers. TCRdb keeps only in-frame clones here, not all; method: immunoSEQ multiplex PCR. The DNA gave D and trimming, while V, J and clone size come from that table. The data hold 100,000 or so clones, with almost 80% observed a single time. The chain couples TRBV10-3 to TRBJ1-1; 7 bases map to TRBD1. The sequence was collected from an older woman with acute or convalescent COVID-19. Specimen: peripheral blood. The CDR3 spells CACGQVNTEAFF. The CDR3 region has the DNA TGTGCCTGCGGACAGGTGAACACTGAAGCTTTCTTT.